Listed here are 29 T cell receptor beta chains from one sample, sequenced in a study of spatial heterogeneity in lung cancer. Study outcomes and limitations: The study found that expanded intratumoral alpha and beta TCR counts tracked tumor mutation counts.

Time point: sample taken at primary tumor resection. MiXCR, run by TCRdb on the 5' RACE reads, gives a single entry per CDR3 protein. The sample shows some 7,900 distinct CDR3 sequences, roughly 6.5% of them seen only once. Which antigens these TCRs recognize remains unknown. The sequences come from lung tumor tissue, collected at surgery. The receptors were gathered from a female donor with early-stage non-small cell lung cancer.

Details on this clonotype: The library was built for alpha chains, so this beta chain is an off-target read and its size means little. The chain joins TRBV20-1 to TRBJ1-1, with D possibly being TRBD1 (6 bases). The CDR3 consists of 13 residues. Trimming removed 0 bases at V and 5 bases at J, with 10 bases between. The germline gives CDR1 DFQATT, CDR2 SNEGSKA (reference sequence). The CDR3 DNA sequence: TGCAGTGCTAGAGACAGGGGTTTAACTGAAGCTTTCTTT. It yields the protein CSARDRGLTEAFF.

This clonotype was found many times. Because the library targeted alpha chains, this beta chain is an off-target read whose size means little. The gene calls are TRBV5-8 and TRBJ1-1; the D is unclear. CDR1 and CDR2 (germline): SGHTS, YDEGEE. The CDR3 is 16 residues long. Trimming pared 1 base from V and 0 bases from J, leaving 13 bases between. CDR3 coding DNA: TGTGCCAGCAGCTTGCGGATTCGTACTGTGAACACTGAAGCTTTCTTT. It specifies CASSLRIRTVNTEAFF.

At least ten counts were recorded for this clonotype. Found in a library prepared for alpha chains, this beta chain is an off-target read, and its abundance has little meaning. The chain has TRBV20-1 and TRBJ2-5; no reliable D call. This CDR3 region has 10 residues. Germline V gives CDR1 DFQATT, CDR2 SNEGSKA (reference sequence). The CDR3 sequence: CSSLWETQYF. The CDR3 bases are TGCAGCTCCCTGTGGGAGACCCAGTACTTC.

This clonotype was detected many times. This beta chain is a stray read from a library made for alpha chains; its abundance is not meaningful. This chain links TRBV20-1 with TRBJ2-1; TRBD2 matches at 9 bases. V shed 5 bases and J 4 bases; nucleotides not matched to a gene: 3. This CDR3 comprises 13 residues. CDR1 is DFQATT and CDR2 is SNEGSKA in the germline V gene (reference sequence). The CDR3 DNA reads as TGCAGTGCTCCGACTAGCGGTTACAATGAGCAGTTCTTC. It codes for CSAPTSGYNEQFF.

This clonotype is classed as medium-sized (0.01 to 0.1%). The library was built for alpha chains, so this beta chain is an off-target read and its size means little. The rearrangement joins TRBV5-1 to TRBJ2-3; D ambiguous. The CDR3 loop spans 15 amino acids. Trimming removed 5 bases from V and 2 bases from J, with 15 bases in between. Germline CDR1 reads SGHRS; CDR2 reads YFSETQ. DNA for the CDR3: TGCGCCAGCAGTCTGGACCCGCTCTACACAGATACGCAGTATTTT. Translating gives CASSLDPLYTDTQYF.

There are many counts of this clonotype. A library made for alpha chains picked up this beta chain off target, so its size means little. This rearrangement joins TRBV20-1 to TRBJ1-1; D gene uncertain. V was pared by 3 bases and J by 1 base, with 6 bases between. This CDR3 spans 12 amino acids. The germline V gene has CDR1 DFQATT and CDR2 SNEGSKA (reference sequence). The CDR3, as DNA: TGCAGTGCTAGTTGGCAGAACACTGAAGCTTTCTTT. Protein product: CSASWQNTEAFF.

In this sample, this clonotype turned up many times. Little can be read into the size of this beta chain, an off-target read in a library designed for alpha chains. This sequence joins TRBV7-2 and TRBJ2-3; D remains unclear. The CDR3 totals 13 residues. V gave up 2 bases and J gave up 6 bases, with 9 bases separating them. The germline CDR1 and CDR2 sequences are SGHTA and FQGNSA. This CDR3 reads CASSLPATDTQYF. The CDR3 DNA follows: TGTGCCAGCAGCTTACCGGCCACGGATACGCAGTATTTT.

This clonotype was observed many times. The library was designed around alpha chains, so this beta chain is a stray read whose abundance carries little weight. The CDR3 region is CASRLEINTGELFF. CDR3 nucleotide sequence: TGTGCCAGCCGCCTTGAGATAAACACCGGGGAGCTGTTTTTT. The V and J genes are TRBV19 and TRBJ2-2; D is unresolved. The CDR3 is made up of 14 amino acids. CDR1 and CDR2 (germline): LNHDA, SQIVND (reference sequence). V lost 9 bases and J 2 bases, leaving 13 bases between the germline ends.

Sample share makes this clonotype medium-sized (0.01 to 0.1%). With the library built for alpha chains, this beta chain is off target and its frequency is not meaningful. The CDR3 region has the DNA TGTGCCAGCAGCCACCGACTAGCGGGAGCCAATGAGCAGTTCTTC. It is translated as CASSHRLAGANEQFF. The rearrangement joins TRBV3-1 to TRBJ2-1, with TRBD2 matching 12 bases. The CDR3 length is 15 residues. V lost 3 bases and J lost 6; bases outside the gene matches: 3. Germline-derived CDR1 and CDR2 are LGHDT and YNNKEL (reference sequence).

This clonotype was seen many times. The library was built for alpha chains, so this beta chain is an off-target read and its size means little. The rearrangement uses TRBV27 and TRBJ2-3, with TRBD2 matching 12 bases. CDR1 is MNHEY and CDR2 is SMNVEV in the germline V gene (reference sequence). This CDR3 is built from 17 residues. V shed 1 base and J 2 bases; nucleotides not matched to a gene: 4. The CDR3 bases are TGTGCCAGCAGTTTATGGGCTAGCGGGAGGGCCACAGATACGCAGTATTTT. Translation gives CASSLWASGRATDTQYF.

This clonotype was seen ten or more times. This beta chain is a stray sequence in a library constructed for alpha chains; its clone size is not meaningful. The rearrangement uses TRBV28 and TRBJ2-2; TRBD2 might be the D (5 bases). The germline gives CDR1 MDHEN, CDR2 SYDVKM. This CDR3 comprises 13 residues. The germline V and J ends were trimmed by 2 bases and 6 bases, with 7 bases remaining between them. This chain's CDR3 is CASSLVGAGELFF. The CDR3 nucleotides are TGTGCCAGCAGTTTAGTGGGAGCCGGGGAGCTGTTTTTT.

This clonotype is medium-sized within its sample. This beta chain is off target for a library built for alpha chains, so its abundance means little. The chain employs TRBV6-2 or TRBV6-3 and TRBJ2-1, with TRBD2 identical over 12 bases. Per germline, CDR1 MNHEY and CDR2 SVGEGT. V lost 4 bases to trimming and J lost 0 bases; unmatched junction nucleotides: 13. This CDR3 is built from 20 residues. The CDR3 here is CASSFQRSLAGGSSYNEQFF. In DNA form, the CDR3 reads TGTGCCAGCAGTTTTCAACGGTCGCTAGCGGGAGGGAGCTCCTACAATGAGCAGTTCTTC.

A word on this clonotype: It may be a read error: a sequence one base away is much more abundant. This beta chain is a stray read from a library made for alpha chains; its abundance is not meaningful. This chain connects TRBV11-2 to TRBJ2-2, with 8 bases identical to TRBD1. The CDR3 loop spans 14 amino acids. The germline V gene encodes CDR1 SGHAT and CDR2 FQNNGV. CDR3 DNA: TGTGCCGGCAGCTACGGGACAGGAGCCAGGGAGCTGTTTTTT. As protein: CAGSYGTGARELFF.

This clonotype was observed many times. This beta chain turned up in a library designed for alpha chains; as an off-target read, its abundance says little. The V gene is TRBV28, the J gene TRBJ1-5, with TRBD1 matching 7 bases. This CDR3 is built from 15 residues. The germline V gene encodes CDR1 MDHEN and CDR2 SYDVKM. Trimming at V came to 5 bases and at J to 7 bases, leaving 11 bases not matched to a gene. This chain's CDR3 is CASSQGQQGHQPQHF. The CDR3 DNA sequence: TGTGCCAGCAGTCAGGGTCAACAGGGGCACCAGCCCCAGCATTTT.

Only a few counts were recorded for this clonotype. Since it is a stray read in a library aimed at alpha chains, this beta chain has a size that is not meaningful. The V and J genes are TRBV20-1 and TRBJ2-1; D is unclear. This CDR3 comprises 15 residues. V lost 2 bases to trimming and J lost 3 bases, with 14 bases between them. Germline CDR1 DFQATT, CDR2 SNEGSKA (reference sequence). CDR3 sequence: CSARLPDMDYNEQFF. CDR3 nucleotides: TGCAGTGCTAGACTACCCGACATGGACTACAATGAGCAGTTCTTC.

Sample share makes this clonotype medium-sized (0.01 to 0.1%). The library was designed around alpha chains, so this beta chain is a stray read whose abundance carries little weight. V gene TRBV20-1 combines with J gene TRBJ1-5, with TRBD1 matching over 7 bases. V lost 6 bases to trimming and J lost 4 bases; unmatched junction nucleotides: 6. CDR1 and CDR2 (germline): DFQATT, SNEGSKA (reference sequence). This CDR3 has 13 amino acids. As DNA, the CDR3 is TGCAGTGCAAGGGACAGCGGAAATCAGCCCCAGCATTTT. Residues: CSARDSGNQPQHF.

By its share, this clonotype is medium-sized. Because this beta chain is a stray read in a library intended to capture alpha chains, its abundance should not be given much weight. The chain carries TRBV28 and TRBJ1-1; possibly TRBD1 for D (5 bases). The CDR3 is made up of 15 amino acids. Trimming pared 6 bases from V and 0 bases from J, leaving 14 bases between. Germline V gene lookup returns CDR1 MDHEN and CDR2 SYDVKM. CDR3 protein: CASRRTGTVNTEAFF. The DNA for the CDR3 is TGTGCCAGCAGGCGAACCGGGACGGTGAACACTGAAGCTTTCTTT. The whole variable domain, filled in from reference TRBV28 and TRBJ1-1, reads DVKVTQSSRYLVKRTGEKVFLECVQDMDHENMFWYRQDPGLGLRLIYFSYDVKMKEKGDIPEGYSVSREKKERFSLILESASTNQTSMYLCASRRTGTVNTEAFFGQGTRLTVV.

This clonotype is labeled as medium-sized. This beta chain represents an off-target read in a library built for alpha chains; its size is of limited meaning. This rearrangement joins TRBV7-3 to TRBJ1-4; D is undetermined. Germline CDR1 is SGHTA and CDR2 is FQGTGA. V was clipped by 1 base and J by 8 bases, with 14 bases between them. The CDR3 spans 15 residues. The CDR3 DNA follows: TGTGCCAGCAGCTTAAACGCGAGCCCGGGAGAAAAACTGTTTTTT. It yields the protein CASSLNASPGEKLFF.

This clonotype was seen at least ten times. The size of this beta chain means little, since it is a stray read in a library made for alpha chains. This chain links TRBV7-2 with TRBJ1-2; D possibly corresponds to TRBD1 (6 bases). With 5 bases removed from V and 2 bases from J, the gap between germline ends came to 15 bases. The CDR3 runs 15 residues. Germline CDR1 and CDR2: SGHTA and FQGNSA. For the CDR3, the DNA is TGTGCCAGCAGCATAGGACAGAATCCGAACTATGGCTACACCTTC. This sequence encodes CASSIGQNPNYGYTF.

This clonotype was recorded at least ten times. The library was designed around alpha chains, so this beta chain is a stray read whose abundance carries little weight. V gene TRBV7-3 combines with J gene TRBJ2-1; a possible D gene is TRBD2 (6 bases). CDR1 SGHTA and CDR2 FQGTGA come from the germline V gene. The germline V and J ends were trimmed by 3 bases and 6 bases, with 15 bases remaining between them. This CDR3 is 15 amino acids long. This CDR3 reads CASSFLGVGSNEQFF. The DNA of the CDR3 is TGTGCCAGCAGCTTTCTGGGTGTCGGGAGCAATGAGCAGTTCTTC.

Notes on this clonotype: The size of this beta chain means little, since it is a stray read in a library made for alpha chains. The rearrangement uses TRBV6-5 and TRBJ2-7, with D perhaps TRBD2 (5 bases). Germline V lookup: CDR1 MNHEY, CDR2 SVGAGI. This CDR3 region has 16 residues. Deletions cut 2 bases from V and 0 bases from J, with 14 bases between. The CDR3 nucleotides read TGTGCCAGCAGTTACGGGAGCGGACTCAGCTCCTACGAGCAGTACTTC. Its translation: CASSYGSGLSSYEQYF.

In its sample, this clonotype was seen a few times. A library prepared for alpha chains yielded this beta chain as an off-target read; its size is of little meaning. The V call is TRBV5-6, the J call TRBJ2-2; the D gene could be TRBD1 or TRBD2 (5 bases each). The CDR3 runs 16 residues. Germline-derived CDR1 and CDR2 are SGHDT and YYEEEE. Trimming shortened V by 4 bases and J by 1 base, and 14 bases separated the two germline ends. As DNA, the CDR3 is TGTGCCAGCAGCCGCAGATTGGGGGAGAACACCGGGGAGCTGTTTTTT. Translated, it gives CASSRRLGENTGELFF.

This clonotype is medium-sized. A library prepared for alpha chains yielded this beta chain as an off-target read; its size is of little meaning. CDR3 protein: CASSLDGYETQYF. CDR3 bases: TGTGCCAGCAGCTTAGACGGATATGAGACCCAGTACTTC. The chain couples TRBV11-2 to TRBJ2-5; no definite D call. V was cut by 0 bases and J by 5 bases, with 7 bases left in between. This CDR3 spans 13 amino acids. CDR1 and CDR2 from the germline V gene are SGHAT and FQNNGV.

A word on this clonotype: This beta chain is off target for a library built for alpha chains, so its abundance means little. The chain links TRBV28 to TRBJ2-2, with unresolved D. Trimming removed 5 bases at V and 8 bases at J, with 9 bases between. From germline, CDR1 is MDHEN and CDR2 SYDVKM. This CDR3 has 12 amino acids. The CDR3 here is CASSNYMGELFF. For the CDR3, the DNA is TGTGCCAGCAGTAACTATATGGGGGAGCTGTTTTTT.

This clonotype was seen at least ten times. This beta chain is off target for a library built for alpha chains, so its abundance means little. The chain recombines TRBV5-1 with TRBJ2-7, with TRBD2 as a possible D gene (6 bases). The length of the CDR3 is 15 residues. From germline, CDR1 is SGHRS and CDR2 YFSETQ. Trimming removed 4 bases at V and 0 bases at J, with 14 bases between. DNA of the CDR3: TGCGCCAGCAGCGGACTCCGCGGGGTCTCCTACGAGCAGTACTTC. This encodes CASSGLRGVSYEQYF.

Many counts were recorded for this clonotype. Within a library made for alpha chains, this beta chain is off target, and its count is uninformative. The V gene is TRBV28, the J gene TRBJ2-4; TRBD1 agrees at 9 bases. The CDR3 has 14 amino acids. Germline V CDR1 and CDR2: MDHEN, SYDVKM. The junction had 7 bases not matched to a gene; V was cut back by 6 bases and J by 7 bases. This CDR3 is CASSKTGGMNIQYF. The CDR3 DNA reads as TGTGCCAGCAGCAAGACAGGGGGGATGAACATTCAGTACTTC.

By sample fraction, this clonotype is medium-sized. This beta chain slipped into a library made for alpha chains as a stray read, so its size is not meaningful. This rearrangement joins TRBV20-1 to TRBJ2-7, with D uncertain. This CDR3 comprises 13 residues. In germline, CDR1 is DFQATT, CDR2 SNEGSKA (reference sequence). With 3 bases removed from V and 3 bases from J, the gap between germline ends came to 12 bases. In DNA form, the CDR3 reads TGCAGTGCTAGCCCCTGGCTGGGCTACGAGCAGTACTTC. Amino acid sequence: CSASPWLGYEQYF.

This clonotype is classed as medium-sized. Within a library made for alpha chains, this beta chain is off target, and its count is uninformative. This chain joins TRBV3-1 and TRBJ2-1; 11 bases map to TRBD1. Losses at the gene ends were 4 bases for V and 5 bases for J; bases not matched to a gene: 4. The germline V gene encodes CDR1 LGHDT and CDR2 YNNKEL (reference sequence). This CDR3 contains 15 residues. The chain's CDR3 is CASSLDRGHHNEQFF. The CDR3 coding sequence is TGTGCCAGCAGCCTGGACAGGGGGCACCACAATGAGCAGTTCTTC.

This clonotype was detected many times. As an off-target read in a library built for alpha chains, this beta chain has a frequency of little significance. The gene calls are TRBV7-2 and TRBJ2-2; TRBD2 aligns across 7 bases. CDR3 size: 13 residues. CDR1 is SGHTA, CDR2 FQGNSA, per germline. The V gene end was trimmed by 5 bases and the J gene end by 6 bases; junction bases not matched to a gene: 3. CDR3 bases: TGTGCCAGCAGCCAGGCGGGGGCCGGGGAGCTGTTTTTT. This translates into CASSQAGAGELFF.